The clone carrying this TCR beta chain was picked up a small number of times. Antigen unknown. TCRdb reprocessed the RT-PCR reads with MiXCR, giving one entry per CDR3 protein. The sample consists of about 310,000 distinct CDR3 sequences, 20% to 25% of them appearing once. This entry comes from a study of response to subunit inactivated influenza vaccine. Study results and limitations: T cells newly recruited by each seasonal influenza vaccination are few, the authors suggested.

CDR1 is MNHEY, CDR2 SMNVEV, per germline (reference sequence). The CDR3 covers 16 residues. Trimming stripped 10 bases from V and 5 bases from J, with 24 bases between. The clonotype originates from a man aged 50-75 years who received an inactivated influenza vaccine. This sequence joins TRBV27 and TRBJ2-1; a possible D gene is TRBD1 (6 bases). Sequences were derived from PBMCs from blood, sampled about 20 months after vaccination. Here the CDR3 reads CATSIGQGHLNNEQFF. The CDR3 region has the DNA TGTGCCACCTCCATCGGCCAGGGGCACCTAAACAATGAGCAGTTCTTC.